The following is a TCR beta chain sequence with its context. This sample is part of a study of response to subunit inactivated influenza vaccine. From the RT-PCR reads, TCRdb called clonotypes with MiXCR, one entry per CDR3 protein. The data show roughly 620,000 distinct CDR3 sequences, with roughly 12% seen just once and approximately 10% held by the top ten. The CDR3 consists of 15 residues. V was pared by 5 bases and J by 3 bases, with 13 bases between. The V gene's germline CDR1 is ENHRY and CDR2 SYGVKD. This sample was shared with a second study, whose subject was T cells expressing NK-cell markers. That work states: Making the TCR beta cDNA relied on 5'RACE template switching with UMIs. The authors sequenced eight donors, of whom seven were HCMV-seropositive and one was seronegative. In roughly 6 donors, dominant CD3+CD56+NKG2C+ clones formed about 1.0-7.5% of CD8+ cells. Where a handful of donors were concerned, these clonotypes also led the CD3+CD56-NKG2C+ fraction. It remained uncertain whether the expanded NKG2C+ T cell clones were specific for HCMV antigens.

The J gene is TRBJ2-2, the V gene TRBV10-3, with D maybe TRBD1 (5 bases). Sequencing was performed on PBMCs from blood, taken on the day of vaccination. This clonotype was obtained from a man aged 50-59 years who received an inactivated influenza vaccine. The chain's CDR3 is CAISLNRPDTGELFF. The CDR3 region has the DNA TGTGCCATCAGTTTAAACAGGCCCGACACCGGGGAGCTGTTTTTT.